This T cell receptor beta chain was recorded in a study of cytomegalovirus exposure and HLA in healthy donors (TCRdb year 2017). Broadly, across the study: In an earlier analysis of some 610 of the donors, 250 to 350 Gb of sequence data and 90 million to 130 million unique TCR beta sequences from roughly 180 million T cells were reported. Approximately 300 gigabases of sequencing data and around 88 million unique TCR sequences made up an early release that covered approximately 650 HLA-typed donors. The genetic ancestry cluster associated with self-reported Caucasian donors included 70% to 85% of the 300 to 450 genotyped donors. The study aimed to test whether cataloging public T cell receptors could reveal signatures of past pathogen exposure. The study used immunosequencing to profile the T cell repertoires of under 700 subjects and linked those repertoires to cytomegalovirus serostatus. Along with the roughly 710-subject first cohort, a separate validation cohort of about 110 different subjects was used. To predict cytomegalovirus infection status, the study brought together high-throughput TCR immunosequencing, statistical association of individual TCRs with disease status, and machine learning. A later analysis re-examined previously published TCR beta repertoires from 610 or so donors and added high-resolution HLA genotyping to investigate patterns of TCR occurrence. The later analysis used no new phenotypic data to find candidate immune exposures, relying instead on TCR beta sequences and their occurrence across donors. An earlier analysis of several hundred of the donors applied high-throughput TCR beta sequencing to assess whether each TCR beta V gene segment acted as functional or pseudogenic. Donor age, sex, ethnicity and CMV serostatus were compiled alongside the repertoire data. In a later genetic analysis, genome-wide SNP genotypes for about three fifths of the 666 donors were used, and that subset was treated as a discovery cohort. Every repertoire in the discovery cohort had been generated on one and the same sequencing platform. HLA typing included class I and class II loci at four-digit resolution. The number of typed donors differed by locus: roughly 629-630 for A, B, C, DRB1 and DQB1; approximately 540 for DQA1; 606 for DPA1; and 400 to 480 for DPB1. A handful of DR-DQ haplotypes were handled as single units for association and clustering because linkage in the cohort was strong. On average, 235,054 unique TCR beta nucleotide sequences were sequenced per donor among a few hundred genotyped donors of the cohort, with 15% to 20% of those sequences being non-productive.

The germline V gene encodes CDR1 LNHDA and CDR2 SQIVND (reference sequence). From the cysteine up to the phenylalanine, the CDR3 has a length of 15 residues. Only the CDR3 portion is preserved as DNA: 45 bases, with reading frame beginning at the first base. The V end loses 6 bases and the J end loses 0 bases, and a stretch of 11 bases separates them. The cohort consisted of 650 to 850 healthy bone marrow donors. At the time of sampling, all cohort members were nominally healthy, though unrecorded immune exposures were likely present. The donor was CMV seropositive and was included in the group of 289 seropositive cohort members. A peripheral blood sample was provided by each donor, and peripheral blood mononuclear cells were used for TCR beta sequencing. Genomic DNA extraction from the blood cell samples was performed with the Qiagen DNeasy Blood Extraction Kit. Of note for this clone: What this receptor recognizes is not known. Base-call qualities are not available, and no considerably larger clone is one nucleotide away.

Overall study outcomes, separate from this receptor: A cluster of highly shared sequence variants was judged likely to represent a technical artifact of the sequencing pipeline. Immune exposure information for the cohort was limited to CMV serostatus. In a later genetic analysis, fewer N-insertions in productive TCRs were reported among donors in an Asian-associated ancestry cluster than the approximately 710-donor mean. Roughly uniform sequencing depth across donors was assumed in presence/absence analyses, although this assumption may not hold. In vitro tests confirmed that three of the cytomegalovirus-associated TCR beta chains recognize cytomegalovirus antigens. A further reported finding was that TCR beta sequences accurately predicted the HLA-A and HLA-B alleles for most subjects in the first cohort. In the study, approximately 160 TCR beta chains were listed as associated with cytomegalovirus. This cohort had only TCR beta chains sequenced, and the lack of alpha or paired-chain data limited which features could be detected. A later analysis reported that several top co-occurrence clusters appeared linked to parvovirus B19, influenza, CMV and Epstein-Barr virus. Some IMGT-functional V segments, including TRBV6-2 and TRBV6-3, could not be distinguished by the 87-base-pair reads and were therefore excluded. It was suggested by the authors that the approach could potentially be generalized to other disease states and immunological phenotypes. A later analysis found that TCR association rates varied across HLA loci, with DRB1 alleles showing the most associated TCRs and HLA-C alleles the fewest. In a later analysis, around 15,000 TCR beta sequences were associated with specific HLA alleles at a false discovery rate of 0.05. Correlated functional status among segregating V segments might be attributable to linkage disequilibrium, but an unknown experimental factor could not be ruled out. While some public TCRs were present in many individuals, most TCR sequences turned up only very rarely across donors. In a later analysis, most CMV-associated TCR beta chains were found to appear HLA-restricted, with HLA associations seemingly driven largely by CMV exposure. An association between a missense DCLRE1C variant and V-gene and J-gene trimming of TCR beta chains was found in a later genetic analysis and replicated in an independent cohort. The classifier was reported to diagnose cytomegalovirus status with high specificity and sensitivity in both the original and validation cohorts. The earlier analysis of 587 of the donors excluded seventeen rarely observed V segments, including chromosome 9 orphons, because counts were too low. In a later analysis, HLA-associated TCR beta chains showed more clonal expansion and lower generation probabilities than non-associated chains that were equally common. An earlier analysis of 587 of the donors showed that most TCR beta V segments appeared in productive rearrangements either about 90% or about 30% of the time, which broadly matched IMGT annotations. Because some donors lacked HLA typing at each locus, the association tests relied only on the typed subset. When HLA alleles, especially DR and DQ, strongly co-occurred, attributing TCR associations to individual alleles was difficult.

Libraries were constructed by the immunoSEQ multiplex PCR assay. The multiplex PCR relied on a mix of 60 forward primers for TCR Vbeta segments and 13 reverse primers for TCR Jbeta segments. The CDR3 region of rearranged TCR beta genes was amplified from genomic DNA by a multiplex PCR assay. Amplified TCR beta libraries were sequenced as 87-base-pair reads on the Illumina HiSeq System. In the authors' own workflow: A later analysis counted approximately 76 million unique TCR beta chains across the 670 or so repertoires, and some 11 million of these chains were shared by at least two donors. A nearest-neighbor algorithm error-corrected the raw reads and collapsed the reads into unique sequences, merging closely related sequences to remove PCR and sequencing errors. Alignment of CDR3 sequences to IMGT reference sequences was used to assign V, D and J gene segments. For a sequence to be retained, a match of at least six nucleotides was required to both a V gene segment and a J gene segment. Rearrangements were called productive when the CDR3 lacked stop codons and stayed in frame with V and J; all others were non-productive. Following IMGT convention, CDR3 was defined as the stretch from the second conserved V-encoded cysteine up to the conserved J-encoded phenylalanine. Sequences without an unambiguous match to a single V gene segment were excluded from the earlier analysis of a few hundred of the donors. In an earlier analysis of a few hundred of the donors, a V segment was called functional when productive rearrangements were above 56.7%, and segregating when the standard deviation between donors exceeded 5%. A statistical classification framework was built for diagnosing cytomegalovirus status from the catalog of TCR beta chain sequences. In a later analysis, V and J genes were assigned by comparing TCR nucleotide sequences against IMGT/GENE-DB human TR gene sequences. In a later analysis, CDR3 sequences and most-parsimonious VDJ recombination scenarios were assigned using the TCRdist pipeline. In a later analysis, each TCR beta chain was defined by its CDR3 amino acid sequence together with its V-gene family, and reads without a unique V-gene family were excluded. To address suspected cross-contamination and a sequencing artifact, a later analysis removed roughly 580 highly shared, low-generation-probability nucleotide sequences. In a later analysis, a clonal expansion index was calculated for each public chain from normalized within-repertoire ranks of inferred template counts. In a later analysis, generation probabilities were computed using a VDJ recombination model fitted to out-of-frame rearrangements, and the results were checked against IGoR. Hypergeometric tests were used in a later analysis to score TCR-TCR, TCR-HLA and TCR-CMV co-occurrence, with a repertoire-size bias correction applied to the TCR pairs. A later analysis estimated false discovery rates by permuting HLA or CMV assignments 20 times. In a later analysis, co-occurring TCRs were grouped using DBSCAN, and TCRdist sequence similarity was added for clustering within HLA-allele-positive subsets. Repertoires with fewer than 30,000 or more than 120,000 public chains, plus five repertoires with anomalous nucleotide sharing, were excluded from co-occurrence clustering. Imported from immuneACCESS, the table was reduced by TCRdb to in-frame sequences with V and J called. These copies leave out some clones; in studies compared against another copy, an unresolved V gene accounts for under half, and the cause of the remainder is not known. For V, J and clone size, that table is used; D and trimming come from the DNA. The sample table shows about 110,000 clones, and 60% to 85% are seen once. The ten largest clones represent around 5% of the sample.

The V and J genes are TRBV19 and TRBJ1-4; a tentative D call is TRBD1 (5 bases match). The clonotype was recovered from a female donor in good health and CMV-seropositive. The sequenced material came from PBMCs. The DNA is as follows: TGTGCCAGTAGAAGACAGATTGCAACTAATGAAAAACTGTTTTTT. It is translated as CASRRQIATNEKLFF.